This T cell receptor (beta chain) emerged from a study of control samples from healthy donors and cancer patients. The repertoire was sequenced with immunoSEQ multiplex PCR; TCRdb's copy has only in-frame clones and lacks some. Altogether fewer than 150,000 clones are present, approximately 90% being singletons, with the ten largest covering around 7.9%. Germline values: CDR1 MNHEY, CDR2 SMNVEV (reference sequence). V lost 5 bases to trimming and J lost 3 bases; unmatched junction nucleotides: 6. There are 14 residues in the CDR3. Material: blood. This TCR was sampled from a man aged 18-30 years in good health. The rearrangement uses TRBV27 and TRBJ2-7, with TRBD2 matching over 8 bases. CDR3: CASSRLAGIYEQYF. The CDR3 nucleotides read TGTGCCAGCAGTCGCTTAGCGGGAATCTACGAGCAGTACTTC.